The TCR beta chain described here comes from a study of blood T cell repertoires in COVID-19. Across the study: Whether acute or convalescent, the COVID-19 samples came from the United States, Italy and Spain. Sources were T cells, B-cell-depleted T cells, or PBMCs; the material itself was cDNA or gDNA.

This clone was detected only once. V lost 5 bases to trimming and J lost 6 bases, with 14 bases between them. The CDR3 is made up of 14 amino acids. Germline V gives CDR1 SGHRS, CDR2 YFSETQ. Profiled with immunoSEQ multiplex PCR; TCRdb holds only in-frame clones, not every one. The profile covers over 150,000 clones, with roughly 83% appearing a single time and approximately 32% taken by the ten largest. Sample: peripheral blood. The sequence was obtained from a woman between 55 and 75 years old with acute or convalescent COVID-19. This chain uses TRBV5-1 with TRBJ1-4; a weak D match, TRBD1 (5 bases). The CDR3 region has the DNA TGCGCCAGCAGACCAGGGACGGGGGATGAAAAACTGTTTTTT. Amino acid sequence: CASRPGTGDEKLFF.